This section outlines one T cell receptor (beta chain) sequence together with its context. Its antigen specificity is not known. It has no much larger one-base neighbor in the sample; base qualities were not kept. The sample comes from a study of T cells in Graves' hyperthyroidism and ophthalmopathy (dated by TCRdb to between 2018 and 2021). Notes on the research overall: Peripheral blood samples were taken at initial diagnosis, before any treatment was given. TCR V-J signatures able to tell the groups apart were searched for in a discovery cohort of 100 patients, of whom more than 40 had Graves' ophthalmopathy and roughly 58 had stable Graves' hyperthyroidism. Whether ophthalmopathy could be predicted prospectively was tested in an independent validation cohort made up of under 20 hyperthyroidism patients plus 17 patients who later progressed to ophthalmopathy. The 75 to 100 discovery patients were divided at random into training and test sets in a 7:3 ratio. The study also compared thyroid tissue and blood T-cell repertoires from 6 or 7 Graves' hyperthyroidism patients. Following sampling, methimazole starting at 30 mg daily was given to hyperthyroidism patients, and high-dose intravenous methylprednisolone was given to ophthalmopathy patients. The paper reports TCR Vbeta CDR3 sequencing of over 130 peripheral blood samples: 43 ophthalmopathy, under 80 hyperthyroidism and 17 progressor patients.

The TCR beta CDR3 regions were amplified from the RNA transcripts. The first round of RT-PCR for the TCR CDR3 was performed with the HTBI primer set and the Qiagen OneStep RT-PCR kit. Libraries were constructed in a second round of multiplex PCR, after which size selection and purification were performed. Paired-end sequencing of the libraries was performed with 100 bp reads on an Illumina HiSeq2000. In the original analysis: SOAPnuke was used to process the raw data, with reads discarded if the reads contained adapters or uncalled bases, had a mean Phred below 15, or lacked an exact constant-primer or identifier match. COPE v1.2.5 was used to merge the high-quality paired reads, and each unique nucleotide sequence was defined as a clonotype. MiTCR v1.1 was used to align the clonotypes against IMGT TRBV, TRBD and TRBJ reference segments. Analysis was restricted to V-J combinations with a frequency above 0.0001, which covered 98% to 99.2% of repertoires. The TCS score was defined as F50 (clonal expansion) divided by E x V (chaos), with BLOSUM62-based TCRdist calculated between CDR3 peptides within each V-J. Welch's t-statistics and random forest reduced around 550 V-J features to 10 to 15, which were used in a naive Bayes classifier (R e1071). TCRdb cleaned the public reads at Q25 with fastp, built clones with MiXCR and kept in-frame beta chains. Rows are unified per CDR3 protein, each entry keeping the most common DNA and genes. The V and J calls follow TCRdb's processing rather than the paper's. The sample table contains 650,000 to 850,000 distinct CDR3 sequences; only one count was recorded for around a sixth of them. 16% of the sample goes to the ten largest clones.

Summary of the overall study and its limitations: In validation, progression to ophthalmopathy was predicted by the model with more than 65% sensitivity and 72% to 85% specificity, a median of about 6 months before onset. Blood samples also contained most of the expanded thyroid clonotypes (frequency above 0.001), which suggests that blood repertoires may reflect thyroid immune responses. Sample size was not statistically predetermined, and investigators were not blinded to group allocation. Ophthalmopathy was separated from stable hyperthyroidism by a 13 V-J signature model, with 87.88% sensitivity and about 84% specificity obtained in cross-validation and 80%/75% obtained in testing.

The hyperthyroidism patients were between 18 and 65 years old and newly diagnosed, with a disease duration of less than 2 months. Any patient with an uncontrolled infection, another autoimmune disease, pregnancy or lactation was excluded. Diagnoses were established on the basis of clinical symptoms, serum thyroxine and TRAb, thyroid ultrasound, and orbital computed tomography. Blood from progressor patients was drawn when they were first diagnosed with hyperthyroidism, before any ophthalmopathy symptoms appeared. Ficoll-Paque density gradient centrifugation was used to isolate PBMCs from 8 to 10 ml of fresh peripheral blood. Progressor patients were first diagnosed with Graves' hyperthyroidism and then developed ophthalmopathy during follow-up. Total RNA was extracted with Trizol reagent, and quality was checked on an Agilent 2100 Bioanalyzer. The germline V and J ends show losses of 5 bases and 6 bases respectively, and no gene match explains 13 bases of the junction. The CDR3 runs 15 residues from the cysteine to the phenylalanine. The entry retains the CDR3 DNA only, 45 bases that are in frame from base 1. CDR1 and CDR2 are read off the germline V gene (reference sequence) as DFQATT and SNEGSKA.

The rearranged chain carries TRBV20-1 and TRBJ2-3, and 8 junctional nucleotides match TRBD2. The sequence was obtained from a woman in her forties or fifties with Graves' hyperthyroidism that later progressed to Graves' ophthalmopathy. The sample consisted of blood. The DNA sequence reads TGCAGTGCTTCTCGGGCTAGCGGGTCACGGGATACGCAGTATTTT. Its protein product is CSASRASGSRDTQYF.